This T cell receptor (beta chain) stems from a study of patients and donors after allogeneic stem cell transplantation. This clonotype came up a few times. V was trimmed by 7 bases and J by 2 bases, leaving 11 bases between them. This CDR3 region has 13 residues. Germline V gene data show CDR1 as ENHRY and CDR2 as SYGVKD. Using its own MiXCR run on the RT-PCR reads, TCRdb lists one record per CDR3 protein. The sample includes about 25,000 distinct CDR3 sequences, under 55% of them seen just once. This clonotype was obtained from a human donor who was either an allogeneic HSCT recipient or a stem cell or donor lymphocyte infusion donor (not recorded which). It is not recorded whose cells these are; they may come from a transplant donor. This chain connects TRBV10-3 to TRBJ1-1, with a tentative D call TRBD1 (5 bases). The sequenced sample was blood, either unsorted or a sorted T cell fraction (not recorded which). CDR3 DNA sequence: TGTGCCATCAACAAGGGGATTAACACTGAAGCTTTCTTT. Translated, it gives CAINKGINTEAFF.